This passage covers 14 T cell receptor beta chains from one sample sequenced in a study of regulatory T cells in long-lasting Graves disease. The TCR beta library used iRepertoire HTBI primers with Arm-PCR amplification of CDR3. MiXCR, run by TCRdb on the multiplex PCR reads, gives a single entry per CDR3 protein. The table has approximately 360,000 distinct CDR3 sequences, roughly 12% seen once. Time point indicated: newly diagnosed GD, antithyroid drugs for less than 3 months. Construction of the TCR library relied on RNA isolated from PBMCs. Another study also made use of these data, one on T cells in Graves' hyperthyroidism and ophthalmopathy.

The sequenced sample was peripheral blood mononuclear cells (PBMCs), obtained at new diagnosis, from a patient treated with antithyroid drugs. The receptors stem from a woman aged 18-30 years with Graves disease.

A few counts support this clonotype. V usage is TRBV7-9 and J usage is TRBJ2-4, with TRBD2 matching 13 bases. V lost 6 bases, J lost 1 base, and 3 bases stayed unmatched. Germline loops: CDR1 SEHNR, CDR2 FQNEAQ (reference sequence). The CDR3 covers 16 residues. The CDR3 sequence is CASSSTSGGAKNIQYF. Written as DNA, the CDR3 is TGTGCCAGCAGTTCGACTAGCGGGGGGGCCAAAAACATTCAGTACTTC.

This clonotype was detected ten times or more. V gene TRBV7-2 combines with J gene TRBJ2-7, with D perhaps assigned TRBD1 or TRBD2 (5 bases each). There are 14 residues in the CDR3. V lost 4 bases, J lost 3 bases, and 13 bases lay in between. From germline, CDR1 is SGHTA and CDR2 FQGNSA. CDR3 in amino acids: CASSSGAFNYEQYF. The DNA of the CDR3 is TGTGCCAGCAGCTCCGGGGCATTCAACTACGAGCAGTACTTC.

The table lists this clonotype with many counts. This chain links TRBV7-9 with TRBJ2-2; no clear D. Trimming stripped 1 base from V and 5 bases from J, with 8 bases between. The germline CDR1 and CDR2 sequences are SEHNR and FQNEAQ (reference sequence). The CDR3 spans 14 residues. The CDR3: CASSLVYRTGELFF. The CDR3 DNA follows: TGTGCCAGCAGCTTAGTTTACCGGACCGGGGAGCTGTTTTTT.

The chain combines TRBV4-3 with TRBJ2-7, with 13 bases fitting TRBD2. CDR3 length equals 17 residues. Germline-derived CDR1 and CDR2 are LGHNA and YSLEER. V shed 0 bases and J 4 bases; nucleotides not matched to a gene: 6. The CDR3 DNA reads as TGCGCCAGCAGCCAAGACCGGACTAGCGGGGGAATATACGAGCAGTACTTC. Its protein product is CASSQDRTSGGIYEQYF.

This clonotype occurred many times. This chain uses TRBV20-1 with TRBJ1-1, with D hard to call. There are 13 residues in the CDR3. CDR1 and CDR2 (germline): DFQATT, SNEGSKA (reference sequence). Trimming left V 7 bases short and J 4 bases short, with 16 bases between. The CDR3 reads CSVGRRASTEAFF. The CDR3 DNA follows: TGCAGTGTTGGGAGGAGGGCTAGCACTGAAGCTTTCTTT.

This clonotype was seen repeatedly, ten times or more. The chain joins TRBV19 to TRBJ1-5, with D maybe TRBD1 (5 bases). Germline lookup yields CDR1 LNHDA and CDR2 SQIVND (reference sequence). V dropped 3 bases and J dropped 6 bases, with 12 bases sitting between them. This CDR3 comprises 14 residues. As DNA, the CDR3 is TGTGCCAGTAGTATCAGGGCAGGGAGTCAGCCCCAGCATTTT. Translation: CASSIRAGSQPQHF.

The table lists this clonotype with many counts. The rearrangement links TRBV28 to TRBJ2-1; TRBD2 matches at 9 bases. The CDR3 has 20 residues. The V gene end was trimmed by 2 bases and the J gene end by 6 bases; junction bases not matched to a gene: 20. The germline CDR1 and CDR2 sequences are MDHEN and SYDVKM. The CDR3 loop reads CASSLLWAGGAIAGVNEQFF. The DNA of the CDR3 is TGTGCCAGCAGTTTACTATGGGCCGGGGGCGCGATAGCGGGAGTCAATGAGCAGTTCTTC.

The chain links TRBV29-1 to TRBJ2-1; 12 bases are shared with TRBD2. CDR1 is SQVTM, CDR2 ANQGSEA, per germline. CDR3 length: 14 amino acids. The V segment lost 7 bases and the J segment 2 bases; nucleotides outside the gene matches: 3. The chain's CDR3 is CSAGLAGTYNEQFF. CDR3 DNA: TGCAGCGCCGGACTAGCGGGAACCTACAATGAGCAGTTCTTC.

This clonotype was seen more than once but under ten times. The chain recombines TRBV4-1 with TRBJ2-7, with D perhaps TRBD1 (5 bases). V was cut by 1 base and J by 5 bases, with 18 bases left in between. CDR1 is MGHRA and CDR2 is YSYEKL in the germline V gene. The CDR3 is 16 amino acids. The CDR3 coding sequence is TGCGCCAGCAGCCAAGCTCAGGGCTACGGGTTGGACGAGCAGTACTTC. Its translation: CASSQAQGYGLDEQYF.

This clonotype was detected many times. This chain joins TRBV6-2 or TRBV6-3 and TRBJ2-5, with D possibly TRBD2 on 6 matching bases. Trimming removed 2 bases from V and 5 bases from J, with 6 bases in between. This CDR3 contains 12 residues. Germline CDR1 and CDR2: MNHEY and SVGEGT. CDR3 region: CASSYGRETQYF. The CDR3 coding sequence is TGTGCCAGCAGTTACGGGAGGGAGACCCAGTACTTC.

Ten or more counts support this clonotype. The chain employs TRBV6-1 and TRBJ1-2; D is perhaps TRBD1 (5 bases). Germline lookup yields CDR1 MNHNS and CDR2 SASEGT. The CDR3 length is 13 residues. Trimming took off 10 bases at V and 5 bases at J, with 17 bases between the two ends. CDR3 region: CAIRGDSEYGYTF. As DNA, the CDR3 is TGTGCCATCCGAGGGGATTCCGAGTATGGCTACACCTTC.

The CDR3 region has the DNA TGTGCCAGCAGTTACACAGGGGGGACAGAACTGTTTTTT. This sequence encodes CASSYTGGTELFF. The chain uses TRBV6-5 and TRBJ1-4; 8 nucleotides match TRBD1. V lost 2 bases, J lost 12 bases, and 5 bases stayed unmatched. The germline V gene encodes CDR1 MNHEY and CDR2 SVGAGI. This CDR3 contains 13 residues.

On this clonotype: This may arise from a read error, as a much more abundant clone is one base away. The chain links TRBV28 to TRBJ2-5; D may be TRBD1 or TRBD2 (5 bases each). Germline V gene sequence: CDR1 MDHEN, CDR2 SYDVKM. Trimming removed 8 bases from V and 5 bases from J, with 21 bases in between. This CDR3 contains 15 residues. CDR3 in amino acids: CASSPGTLLRETQYF. The DNA for the CDR3 is TGTGCCAGCTCACCCGGGACCCTTCTACGGGAGACCCAGTACTTC.

This clonotype was detected many times. Here the CDR3 DNA reads TGTGCCAGCAGAGGGAACACTGAAGCTTTCTTT. The encoded protein is CASRGNTEAFF. V is TRBV19 and J is TRBJ1-1; no definite D call. Germline assignment: CDR1 LNHDA and CDR2 SQIVND (reference sequence). This CDR3 spans 11 amino acids. V gave up 9 bases and J gave up 1 base, with 6 bases separating them.